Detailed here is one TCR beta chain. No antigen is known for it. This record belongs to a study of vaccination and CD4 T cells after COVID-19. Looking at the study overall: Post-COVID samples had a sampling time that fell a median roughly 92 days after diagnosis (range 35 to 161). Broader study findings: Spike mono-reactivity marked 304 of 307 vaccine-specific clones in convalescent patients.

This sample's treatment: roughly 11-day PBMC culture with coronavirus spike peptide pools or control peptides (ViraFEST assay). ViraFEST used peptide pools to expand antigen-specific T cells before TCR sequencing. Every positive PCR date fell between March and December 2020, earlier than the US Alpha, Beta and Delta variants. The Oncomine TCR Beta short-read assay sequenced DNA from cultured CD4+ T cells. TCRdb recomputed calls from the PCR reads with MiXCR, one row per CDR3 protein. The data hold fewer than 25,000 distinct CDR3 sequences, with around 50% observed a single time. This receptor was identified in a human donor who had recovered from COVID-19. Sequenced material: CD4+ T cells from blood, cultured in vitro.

The CDR3 is CATSRERSNEKLFF. In DNA form, the CDR3 reads TGTGCCACCAGCAGAGAACGCTCTAATGAAAAACTGTTTTTT. The rearrangement joins TRBV15 to TRBJ1-4; D gene uncertain. Trimming took off 0 bases at V and 3 bases at J, with 5 bases between the two ends. This CDR3 has 14 residues. The germline V gene has CDR1 LNHNV and CDR2 YYDKDF (reference sequence).